This note documents a single TCR beta chain sequence. The data stem from a study of blood T cell repertoires in COVID-19. Germline-derived CDR1 and CDR2 are MDHEN and SYDVKM. The V segment lost 5 bases and the J segment 0 bases; nucleotides outside the gene matches: 2. The CDR3 contains 14 residues. Libraries were prepared by immunoSEQ multiplex PCR; TCRdb keeps only in-frame clonotypes and omits some of them. This table has 130,000 or so clones, more than 70% appearing once. The sample consisted of peripheral blood. This TCR came from a man aged 60 to 75 with acute or convalescent COVID-19. The chain employs TRBV28 and TRBJ2-3, with TRBD1 matching over 7 bases. The CDR3 region is CASSAQGSTDTQYF. CDR3 nucleotide sequence: TGTGCCAGCAGTGCACAGGGGAGCACAGATACGCAGTATTTT.